Only a few counts were recorded for the clone carrying this T cell receptor beta chain. As yet, its antigen is unknown. This record comes from a study of cytomegalovirus exposure and HLA in healthy donors. Whole-study results and caveats: As a later analysis revealed, most CMV-associated TCR beta chains appeared HLA-restricted.

The PCR employed 60 Vbeta primers together with 13 Jbeta primers. Clones were read by immunoSEQ multiplex PCR, and TCRdb kept only the in-frame ones, dropping some. The data contain approximately 110,000 clones, approximately 67% of them singletons. V lost 11 bases and J 8 bases, leaving 15 bases between the germline ends. This CDR3 is built from 12 residues. In germline, CDR1 is MGHDK, CDR2 SYGVNS. The material sequenced was PBMCs. The chain employs TRBV25-1 and TRBJ2-2, with TRBD2 as a possible D gene (6 bases). This clonotype originated in a man younger than 35 in good health and CMV-seropositive. CDR3 nucleotide sequence: TGTGCCTCTGGAGGGATTACGGGGGAGCTGTTTTTT. It is translated as CASGGITGELFF. Variable domain in full (rest from reference TRBV25-1 and TRBJ2-2): EADIYQTPRYLVIGTGKKITLECSQTMGHDKMYWYQQDPGMELHLIHYSYGVNSTEKGDLSSESTVSRIRTEHFPLTLESARPSHTSQYLCASGGITGELFFGEGSRLTVL.